This T cell receptor beta chain was found in a study of T cell changes during pregnancy in multiple sclerosis. Deletions cut 0 bases from V and 10 bases from J, with 11 bases between. Germline CDR1 reads SGHRS; CDR2 reads YFSETQ. This CDR3 has 14 residues. Using immunoSEQ multiplex PCR, the repertoire was profiled, and TCRdb retains in-frame clones only, with some absent. The sample lists about 72,000 clones, under 95% occurring once. This rearrangement joins TRBV5-1 to TRBJ1-6; D gene uncertain. This sequence was found in a female donor with multiple sclerosis, enrolled in a pregnancy study. Sequencing used peripheral blood, obtained in the second trimester of pregnancy. Written as DNA, the CDR3 is TGCGCCAGCAGCTTGGCCTCCGGGGAATCACCCCTCCACTTT. Protein: CASSLASGESPLHF.